The 28 T cell receptor beta chains below come from one sample, sequenced in a study of cytomegalovirus exposure and HLA in healthy donors. PCR involved 60 Vbeta and 13 Jbeta primers. Measured with immunoSEQ multiplex PCR; TCRdb has only the in-frame clones, and not every one. The sample contains about 130,000 clones, more than 60% of which appear only once. The sequenced material came from PBMCs. Receptors were obtained from a woman aged 40 to 50 in good health and CMV-seropositive.

The rearrangement uses TRBV28 and TRBJ1-3, with 9 bases lining up with TRBD1. Trimming at V came to 5 bases and at J to 4 bases, leaving 6 bases not matched to a gene. Germline lookup yields CDR1 MDHEN and CDR2 SYDVKM. The CDR3 sequence is 15 residues long. CDR3 in amino acids: CASSPQGARGNTIYF. CDR3 bases: TGTGCCAGCAGTCCACAGGGGGCTCGCGGAAACACCATATATTTT.

In its sample, this clone was seen a few times. The chain joins TRBV5-6 to TRBJ2-7; tentatively, D is TRBD2 (6 bases). CDR1 is SGHDT, CDR2 YYEEEE, per germline. The CDR3 sequence is 13 residues long. The V and J ends lost 4 bases and 7 bases respectively, with 15 bases between them. CDR3: CASSRGTVTEQYF. CDR3 nucleotide sequence: TGTGCCAGCAGCCGCGGGACGGTAACAGAGCAGTACTTC.

This clone was detected only a few times. The J gene is TRBJ2-3, the V gene TRBV4-2; 12 positions agree with TRBD2. From germline, CDR1 is LGHNA and CDR2 YNFKEQ. The CDR3 runs to 18 residues. V shed 1 base, J shed 4 bases, and the junction held 9 bases outside the gene matches. The DNA of the CDR3 is TGTGCCAGCAGCCAAGGACTAGCGGGAGTCGGTGGCGCAGATACGCAGTATTTT. Encoded protein: CASSQGLAGVGGADTQYF.

The chain combines TRBV19 with TRBJ1-1; 8 nucleotides align to TRBD1. Losses at the gene ends were 6 bases for V and 1 base for J; bases not matched to a gene: 7. The germline V gene has CDR1 LNHDA and CDR2 SQIVND (reference sequence). CDR3 length: 15 residues. The DNA of the CDR3 is TGTGCCAGTAGAAACACCCAGGGGGCGAACACTGAAGCTTTCTTT. This encodes CASRNTQGANTEAFF.

Written as DNA, the CDR3 is TGCGCCAGCAGCCAAGATCCAGGGATAGCATATGGCTACACCTTC. Translated: CASSQDPGIAYGYTF. The gene calls are TRBV4-3 and TRBJ1-2, with D perhaps TRBD1 (5 bases). With 0 bases removed from V and 5 bases from J, the gap between germline ends came to 13 bases. Germline V gene data show CDR1 as LGHNA and CDR2 as YSLEER. The CDR3 is 15 amino acids.

The rearrangement uses TRBV11-2 and TRBJ1-2; 9 nucleotides match TRBD1. V shed 2 bases and J 6 bases; nucleotides not matched to a gene: 10. Germline CDR1 SGHAT, CDR2 FQNNGV. The CDR3 has 16 residues. The CDR3 bases are TGTGCCAGCAGCTTACTAATCGGGACAGGGATACATGGCTACACCTTC. Translation gives CASSLLIGTGIHGYTF.

This chain uses TRBV5-5 with TRBJ2-7; TRBD1 is a possible D gene (6 bases). The CDR3 spans 14 residues. Germline assignment: CDR1 SGHKS and CDR2 YYEKEE (reference sequence). V lost 4 bases, J lost 6 bases, and 17 bases lay in between. The CDR3 region is CASSSTGSYSEQYF. The CDR3 nucleotides are TGTGCCAGCAGCAGTACAGGGTCATACTCCGAGCAGTACTTC.

The rearrangement joins TRBV5-8 to TRBJ2-2, with D maybe TRBD1 (5 bases). Deletions cut 0 bases from V and 0 bases from J, with 6 bases between. CDR3 length: 15 amino acids. CDR1 is SGHTS and CDR2 is YDEGEE in the germline V gene. The CDR3 loop is CASSLARANTGELFF. DNA for the CDR3: TGTGCCAGCAGCTTGGCCAGGGCGAACACCGGGGAGCTGTTTTTT.

The chain links TRBV5-8 to TRBJ2-3; possibly TRBD2 for D (5 bases). The CDR3 extends over 12 amino acids. The germline V gene encodes CDR1 SGHTS and CDR2 YDEGEE. With 3 bases removed from V and 8 bases from J, the gap between germline ends came to 10 bases. The CDR3 DNA follows: TGTGCCAGCAGCTACACTAGGGCTACGCAGTATTTT. Its protein product is CASSYTRATQYF.

This clone was seen just once. The rearrangement joins TRBV5-6 to TRBJ1-1; possibly TRBD1 for D (6 bases). This CDR3 is built from 15 residues. Trimming left V 3 bases short and J 3 bases short, with 15 bases between. Germline V gene lookup returns CDR1 SGHDT and CDR2 YYEEEE. For the CDR3, the DNA is TGTGCCAGCAGCTATTGGCGGGGGCGGGACACTGAAGCTTTCTTT. Protein sequence: CASSYWRGRDTEAFF.

The V and J genes are TRBV28 and TRBJ2-2; TRBD1 aligns across 8 bases. Germline CDR1 is MDHEN and CDR2 is SYDVKM. There are 13 residues in the CDR3. The J segment lost 5 bases and the V segment lost 8 bases, leaving 4 bases of the junction unmatched. The CDR3 reads CASPDRGTGELFF. The DNA for the CDR3 is TGTGCCAGCCCTGACAGGGGTACCGGGGAGCTGTTTTTT.

This sequence joins TRBV5-4 and TRBJ1-3; the D gene is possibly TRBD1 (5 bases). Trimming took off 0 bases at V and 0 bases at J, with 7 bases between the two ends. Germline V gene sequence: CDR1 SGHNT, CDR2 YYREEE (reference sequence). The CDR3 runs 15 residues. CDR3 DNA sequence: TGTGCCAGCAGCTTGGTCCAGGGCTCTGGAAACACCATATATTTT. As protein: CASSLVQGSGNTIYF.

The V call is TRBV6-6, the J call TRBJ1-1; tentatively, D is TRBD1 (5 bases). There are 14 residues in the CDR3. Trimming took off 5 bases at V and 4 bases at J, with 14 bases between the two ends. From germline, CDR1 is MNHNY and CDR2 SVGAGI (reference sequence). The CDR3 reads CASSMTQGGTEAFF. For the CDR3, the DNA is TGTGCCAGCAGTATGACTCAGGGCGGCACTGAAGCTTTCTTT.

CDR3 DNA sequence: TGCGCCAGCAAGACAGTCTACAATGAGCAGTTCTTC. Its translation: CASKTVYNEQFF. V is TRBV10-2 and J is TRBJ2-1; a weak D match, TRBD1 (5 bases). This CDR3 has 12 residues. CDR1 is WSHSY and CDR2 is SAAADI in the germline V gene. V was clipped by 7 bases and J by 3 bases, with 7 bases between them.

The chain uses TRBV6-5 and TRBJ2-7, with 10 positions matching TRBD1. V shed 0 bases, J shed 5 bases, and the junction held 4 bases outside the gene matches. Germline V gene lookup returns CDR1 MNHEY and CDR2 SVGAGI. The CDR3 is made up of 15 amino acids. CDR3 in amino acids: CASSYSDRGDHEQYF. As DNA, the CDR3 is TGTGCCAGCAGTTACTCGGACAGGGGGGATCACGAGCAGTACTTC.

The genes are TRBV19 and TRBJ2-1; D is possibly TRBD2 (5 bases). The germline gives CDR1 LNHDA, CDR2 SQIVND (reference sequence). The CDR3 loop spans 13 amino acids. V was trimmed by 1 base and J by 12 bases, leaving 13 bases between them. This CDR3 is CASSIGEGLAQFF. The CDR3 bases are TGTGCCAGTAGTATAGGAGAGGGATTGGCGCAGTTCTTC.

The gene calls are TRBV19 and TRBJ1-5; D is uncertain. Per the germline V gene, CDR1 is LNHDA and CDR2 is SQIVND (reference sequence). The CDR3 spans 12 residues. V was clipped by 10 bases and J by 3 bases, with 10 bases between them. For the CDR3, the DNA is TGTGCCATGCACCAGAACAATCAGCCCCAGCATTTT. Translation: CAMHQNNQPQHF.

This clone was detected a few times. The chain carries TRBV28 and TRBJ1-1, with 7 bases lining up with TRBD1. CDR3 size: 13 residues. J was trimmed by 5 bases and V by 6 bases; bases with no gene match: 6. Germline assignment: CDR1 MDHEN and CDR2 SYDVKM. The CDR3 nucleotides read TGTGCCAGCAGCACAGGGGAGTATACTGAAGCTTTCTTT. It is translated as CASSTGEYTEAFF.

The chain links TRBV19 to TRBJ2-6, with TRBD1 identical over 9 bases. The CDR3 sequence is 15 residues long. Losses at the gene ends were 9 bases for V and 0 bases for J; bases not matched to a gene: 3. CDR1 and CDR2 (germline): LNHDA, SQIVND (reference sequence). The CDR3 loop is CASATGGSGANVLTF. The DNA for the CDR3 is TGTGCCAGCGCGACAGGGGGCTCTGGGGCCAACGTCCTGACTTTC.

The chain links TRBV18 to TRBJ2-7, with 12 nucleotides matching TRBD1. The CDR3 is made up of 19 amino acids. Germline V lookup: CDR1 KGHSH, CDR2 LQKENI. The V segment lost 5 bases and the J segment 0 bases; nucleotides outside the gene matches: 14. The CDR3 region is CASSITGTGGLRSSYEQYF. CDR3 DNA: TGTGCCAGCTCAATCACCGGGACAGGGGGCCTAAGGAGCTCCTACGAGCAGTACTTC.

This chain connects TRBV5-4 to TRBJ2-3; TRBD1 matches at 10 bases. Looked up from germline, CDR1 is SGHNT and CDR2 is YYREEE (reference sequence). Unmatched junction bases numbered 5, after V lost 1 base and J lost 0 bases. This CDR3 has 17 residues. CDR3: CASSLLDRGRSTDTQYF. CDR3 in DNA: TGTGCCAGCAGCTTGCTCGACAGGGGGCGCAGCACAGATACGCAGTATTTT. Full variable domain (outside the CDR3, taken from reference TRBV5-4 and TRBJ2-3): ETGVTQSPTHLIKTRGQQVTLRCSSQSGHNTVSWYQQALGQGPQFIFQYYREEENGRGNFPPRFSGLQFPNYSSELNVNALELDDSALYLCASSLLDRGRSTDTQYFGPGTRLTVL.

This clone was found a few times. The chain couples TRBV30 to TRBJ1-1, with D hard to call. The V end lost 6 bases, the J end lost 2 bases, and 4 bases lay between the germline ends. CDR1 GTSNPN and CDR2 SVGIG come from the germline V gene (reference sequence). This CDR3 contains 10 residues. In DNA, the CDR3 is TGTGCCTGTCTTAACACTGAAGCTTTCTTT. This sequence encodes CACLNTEAFF.

The CDR3 spells CARRDLQVGNTIYF. The CDR3 coding sequence is TGCGCCCGGAGGGACCTTCAGGTTGGAAACACCATATATTTT. The rearrangement uses TRBV5-1 and TRBJ1-3, with D tentatively TRBD1 (5 bases). The CDR3 spans 14 residues. Trimming took 10 bases from V and 3 from J, leaving 17 bases between them. Germline loops: CDR1 SGHRS, CDR2 YFSETQ.

The chain carries TRBV29-1 and TRBJ1-4; D is uncertain. The CDR3 has 14 residues. Trimming pared 0 bases from V and 6 bases from J, leaving 11 bases between. Germline V lookup: CDR1 SQVTM, CDR2 ANQGSEA. The CDR3 loop reads CSVEDRRRDEKLFF. The CDR3 nucleotides are TGCAGCGTTGAAGATCGACGGAGGGATGAAAAACTGTTTTTT.

CDR3 DNA: TGCGCCAGCAGAGTCAGCGGACTAGCGGGGGGGATGGAGACCCAGTACTTC. Residues: CASRVSGLAGGMETQYF. This sequence joins TRBV5-1 and TRBJ2-5; 15 positions match TRBD2. Trimming cost V 5 bases and J 5 bases; bases outside gene matches: 10. Germline-derived CDR1 and CDR2 are SGHRS and YFSETQ. The CDR3 is 17 amino acids.

In this sample, this clone turned up a few times. CDR3 bases: TGTGCCAGCAGCCTCACAGGGAGTATTCATTCACCCCTCCACTTT. This gives the protein CASSLTGSIHSPLHF. The chain couples TRBV5-6 to TRBJ1-6, with D possibly TRBD1 on 6 matching bases. This CDR3 comprises 15 residues. Germline CDR1 is SGHDT and CDR2 is YYEEEE. With 4 bases removed from V and 8 bases from J, the gap between germline ends came to 16 bases.

The chain links TRBV5-1 to TRBJ2-7; D not certain. The CDR3 extends over 13 amino acids. Between the trimmed V and J ends, which lost 0 bases and 6 bases, there was a span of 10 bases. The germline CDR1 and CDR2 sequences are SGHRS and YFSETQ. The DNA of the CDR3 is TGCGCCAGCAGCTTGGAATCGACTGGCGAGCAGTACTTC. Protein: CASSLESTGEQYF.

This clone was detected once. The genes are TRBV5-3 and TRBJ1-1; a possible D gene is TRBD1 (5 bases). TRBV5-3 is noted as an ORF with a role that remains uncertain. The CDR3 has 12 residues. Trimming pared 8 bases from V and 4 bases from J, leaving 12 bases between. CDR3 sequence (DNA): TGTGCCAGCAACACCAGGGCCACTGAAGCTTTCTTT. This sequence encodes CASNTRATEAFF.